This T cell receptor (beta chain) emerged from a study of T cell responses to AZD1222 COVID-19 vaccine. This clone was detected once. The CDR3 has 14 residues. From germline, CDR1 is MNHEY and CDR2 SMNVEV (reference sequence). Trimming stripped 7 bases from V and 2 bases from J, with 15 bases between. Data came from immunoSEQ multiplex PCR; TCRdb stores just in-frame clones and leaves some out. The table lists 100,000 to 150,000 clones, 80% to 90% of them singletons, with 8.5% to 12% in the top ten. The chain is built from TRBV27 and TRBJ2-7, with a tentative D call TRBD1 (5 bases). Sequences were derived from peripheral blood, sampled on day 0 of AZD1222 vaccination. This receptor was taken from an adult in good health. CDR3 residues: CASTPTAGPYEQYF. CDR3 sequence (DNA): TGTGCCAGCACTCCGACAGCCGGCCCCTACGAGCAGTACTTC.